This TCR beta chain was captured in a study of blood T cells in healthy people across ages. Study findings and constraints: TCR beta diversity, measured per million T cells, fell in a roughly linear way with age. Versus aged donors, long-lived donors had higher diversity and more naive CD4+ cells.

The germline V and J ends were trimmed by 5 bases and 7 bases, with 18 bases remaining between them. The CDR3 is 15 amino acids. For the second PCR, which ran for about 7 to 11 cycles, a sample-barcoded 5' primer and a J-beta primer mix were used. From the 5' RACE reads, TCRdb called clonotypes with MiXCR, one entry per CDR3 protein. This sample carries about 760,000 distinct CDR3 sequences, 20% to 25% of them seen once, and the ten largest clones take 9% to 9.5%. As to this clonotype: Its specificity is not known.

Another study also made use of these data, one on T cells of mothers and their children. That work adds: Detection of persistent microchimeric T cell clones did not occur.

The origin of this receptor is a boy younger than 18 in good health. The chain links TRBV12-3 or TRBV12-4 to TRBJ2-1; D is undetermined. The sample taken for sequencing was blood. The CDR3 spells CASSHRQERRNEQFF. CDR3 DNA: TGTGCCAGCAGTCACCGCCAAGAGCGCCGTAATGAGCAGTTCTTC.